These 24 T cell receptor beta chains were all obtained from the same sample, sequenced in a study of T cells in Graves' hyperthyroidism and ophthalmopathy. It was RNA transcripts that yielded the amplified TCR beta CDR3 regions. The primer set for the first-round RT-PCR of the TCR CDR3 was HTBI. TCRdb reanalysed the multiplex PCR reads using MiXCR and keeps one entry per CDR3 protein. This repertoire shows hundreds of thousands of distinct CDR3 sequences, roughly 15% found once; its top ten account for roughly a tenth. The sequenced sample was blood. The source is a woman younger than 35 with Graves' hyperthyroidism.

This chain connects TRBV9 to TRBJ2-5; D perhaps matches TRBD1 (6 bases). The CDR3 loop spans 14 amino acids. V shed 3 bases and J shed 1 base, with 10 bases lying between them. The germline CDR1 and CDR2 sequences are SGDLS and YYNGEE. CDR3 DNA: TGTGCCAGCAGCGCTGGACAGAGCCAAGAGACCCAGTACTTC. Its translation is CASSAGQSQETQYF.

This sequence joins TRBV2 and TRBJ2-4, with a possible D match to TRBD2 (6 bases). Germline values: CDR1 SNHLY, CDR2 FYNNEI. The ends were cut back, 4 bases at V and 4 bases at J, with 23 bases in the middle. The CDR3 runs 18 residues. The CDR3 loop is CASSGWGRGSQPKNIQYF. The CDR3, as DNA: TGTGCCAGCAGTGGATGGGGTCGGGGGAGCCAGCCAAAAAACATTCAGTACTTC.

This clonotype was counted between two and nine times. The chain couples TRBV5-8 to TRBJ1-3; D may be TRBD1 (5 bases). CDR1 SGHTS and CDR2 YDEGEE come from the germline V gene. CDR3 length equals 15 residues. V was clipped by 2 bases and J by 2 bases, with 11 bases between them. Here the CDR3 reads CASSLIRRAGNTIYF. The CDR3 region has the DNA TGTGCCAGCAGCTTAATCCGCAGGGCTGGAAACACCATATATTTT. The entire variable domain, with the rest obtained from reference TRBV5-8 and TRBJ1-3, is as follows: EAGVTQSPTHLIKTRGQQATLRCSPISGHTSVYWYQQALGLGLQFLLWYDEGEERNRGNFPPRFSGRQFPNYSSELNVNALELEDSALYLCASSLIRRAGNTIYFGEGSWLTVV.

Ten or more counts support this clonotype. The rearrangement joins TRBV19 to TRBJ2-7; TRBD1 agrees at 7 bases. The V gene's germline CDR1 is LNHDA and CDR2 SQIVND (reference sequence). The ends lost 8 bases at V and 3 bases at J; junction bases unmatched: 4. This CDR3 region has 12 residues. The CDR3 loop reads CASSTGVYEQYF. The CDR3 DNA reads TGTGCCAGTTCAACAGGGGTCTACGAGCAGTACTTC.

This chain connects TRBV13 to TRBJ2-7, with D perhaps TRBD2 (5 bases). V was pared by 2 bases and J by 9 bases, with 23 bases between. The germline V gene encodes CDR1 PRHDT and CDR2 FYEKMQ (reference sequence). This CDR3 region has 16 residues. The CDR3 region has the DNA TGTGCCAGCAGCTTACGGGAAACATTAGGGCACGCCGGGCAGTACTTC. The encoded protein is CASSLRETLGHAGQYF.

The chain uses TRBV28 and TRBJ2-5, with 10 positions matching TRBD2. J was trimmed by 4 bases and V by 8 bases; bases with no gene match: 10. In germline, CDR1 is MDHEN, CDR2 SYDVKM. This CDR3 spans 15 amino acids. The CDR3 DNA is TGTGCCAGCGTGCCGGGACTAGCGTTACCAGAGACCCAGTACTTC. This sequence encodes CASVPGLALPETQYF.

V gene TRBV24-1 combines with J gene TRBJ2-1; 11 bases agree with TRBD2. J was trimmed by 8 bases and V by 3 bases; bases with no gene match: 2. The CDR3 contains 14 residues. Germline V lookup: CDR1 KGHDR, CDR2 SFDVKD. The chain's CDR3 is CATSDPGLADEQFF. The CDR3 DNA reads as TGTGCCACCAGTGATCCGGGACTAGCGGATGAGCAGTTCTTC.

This clonotype was detected many times. This sequence joins TRBV6-6 and TRBJ1-1, with TRBD1 matching 8 bases. V lost 2 bases and J lost 6; bases outside the gene matches: 8. The CDR3 has 15 amino acids. CDR1 and CDR2 (germline): MNHNY, SVGAGI (reference sequence). The CDR3 protein is CASSYPATGAPEAFF. The DNA of the CDR3 is TGTGCCAGCAGTTACCCGGCGACAGGGGCCCCTGAAGCTTTCTTT.

The table lists this clonotype with many counts. The gene calls are TRBV7-2 and TRBJ2-5; 10 nucleotides line up with TRBD2. CDR3 size: 15 residues. The germline V gene has CDR1 SGHTA and CDR2 FQGNSA. After removal of 5 bases from V and 5 bases from J, the junction contained 8 bases not matched to a gene. The DNA of the CDR3 is TGTGCCAGCAGCAAGAGCGGGAGGGCGGGTGAGACCCAGTACTTC. Translated: CASSKSGRAGETQYF.

About this clonotype itself: A clone one base away is much larger, so this may be a read error. The chain uses TRBV3-1 and TRBJ2-4; D is undetermined. Per germline, CDR1 LGHDT and CDR2 YNNKEL (reference sequence). V dropped 6 bases and J dropped 11 bases, with 17 bases sitting between them. The CDR3 spans 13 residues. CDR3 in DNA: TGTGCCAGCAGAGGATCGGCGTTGGGCGTTCAGTACTTC. Amino acid sequence: CASRGSALGVQYF.

The chain joins TRBV6-1 to TRBJ2-3; 8 bases are shared with TRBD1. CDR1 and CDR2 (germline): MNHNS, SASEGT. V trimming: 3 bases; J trimming: 3 bases; junction bases outside the gene matches: 2. The CDR3 contains 14 residues. This CDR3 reads CASSDWTGTDTQYF. The CDR3 region has the DNA TGTGCCAGCAGTGATTGGACAGGGACAGATACGCAGTATTTT.

This clonotype turned up a few times. The chain recombines TRBV7-9 with TRBJ1-1; a weak D match, TRBD1 (5 bases). Trimming removed 5 bases at V and 5 bases at J, with 12 bases between. The CDR3 sequence is 13 residues long. CDR1 and CDR2 (germline): SEHNR, FQNEAQ (reference sequence). CDR3: CASSGIQGTEAFF. As DNA, the CDR3 is TGTGCCAGCAGCGGGATCCAGGGTACTGAAGCTTTCTTT.

In its sample, this clonotype was seen many times. J is TRBJ1-1 and V is TRBV2; the match to TRBD1 covers 7 bases. The CDR3 length is 13 residues. CDR1 is SNHLY, CDR2 FYNNEI, per germline. V was clipped by 9 bases and J by 0 bases; unmatched bases: 4. CDR3 nucleotide sequence: TGTGCCAGAAGGGACAGCATGAACACTGAAGCTTTCTTT. Translating it yields CARRDSMNTEAFF.

Comment on this clonotype: A much larger clonotype is one base distant, so this may be a read error. The chain joins TRBV12-3 or TRBV12-4 to TRBJ2-2; the D gene is possibly TRBD2 (6 bases). This CDR3 comprises 15 residues. In DNA form, the CDR3 reads TGTGCCAGCGGTTTCGGGGGAGCGTTTCCCGGGGAGCTGTTTTTT. Its protein is CASGFGGAFPGELFF.

The chain links TRBV4-2 to TRBJ2-1, with TRBD1 as a possible D gene (5 bases). V shed 1 base and J shed 9 bases, with 13 bases lying between them. The CDR3 consists of 14 residues. Germline V gene data show CDR1 as LGHNA and CDR2 as YNFKEQ. CDR3: CASSQVGPAGEQFF. The CDR3 region has the DNA TGTGCCAGCAGCCAAGTGGGGCCAGCTGGTGAGCAGTTCTTC.

This clonotype has a handful of counts. The rearrangement joins TRBV27 to TRBJ2-7; 12 bases match TRBD2. J lost 3 bases, V lost 8 bases, and 2 bases had no gene match. Germline-derived CDR1 and CDR2 are MNHEY and SMNVEV (reference sequence). The CDR3 length is 13 residues. The CDR3 loop is CASGLAGFYEQYF. The DNA of the CDR3 is TGTGCCAGCGGACTAGCGGGATTCTACGAGCAGTACTTC.

Only a few counts were recorded for this clonotype. The rearrangement joins TRBV9 to TRBJ2-4; a possible D gene is TRBD1 (6 bases). In germline, CDR1 is SGDLS, CDR2 YYNGEE. The length of the CDR3 is 14 residues. Deletions cut 0 bases from V and 5 bases from J, with 9 bases between. The CDR3: CASSVEGQENIQYF. The DNA for the CDR3 is TGTGCCAGCAGCGTAGAGGGACAAGAAAACATTCAGTACTTC.

Only a few counts were recorded for this clonotype. This chain uses TRBV7-9 with TRBJ2-1, with D unresolved. In germline, CDR1 is SEHNR, CDR2 FQNEAQ (reference sequence). The germline V and J ends were trimmed by 4 bases and 3 bases, with 16 bases remaining between them. CDR3 size: 16 residues. The CDR3 DNA reads TGTGCCAGCAGCTACCAAGCTGGCCAGAGCTACAATGAGCAGTTCTTC. Translation: CASSYQAGQSYNEQFF.

This clonotype was seen a handful of times. The chain couples TRBV28 to TRBJ2-7; D possibly matches TRBD1 or TRBD2 (5 bases each). The germline V gene encodes CDR1 MDHEN and CDR2 SYDVKM. V dropped 6 bases and J dropped 0 bases, with 12 bases sitting between them. This CDR3 contains 14 residues. The CDR3 nucleotides are TGTGCCAGCAGGGGAGCAGGGTCCTCCTACGAGCAGTACTTC. Translation gives CASRGAGSSYEQYF.

Notes on this clonotype: A far larger clone is a single base away, which makes a read error likely. The chain recombines TRBV13 with TRBJ1-1; D perhaps matches TRBD1 (6 bases). The V end was cut by 5 bases, the J end by 6 bases, with 10 bases between. CDR1 is PRHDT and CDR2 is FYEKMQ in the germline V gene (reference sequence). The CDR3 spans 12 residues. CDR3 sequence: CASSPRTAEAFF. DNA for the CDR3: TGTGCCAGCAGCCCCCGGACAGCTGAAGCTTTCTTT.

The V call is TRBV30, the J call TRBJ2-7; TRBD2 is a possible D gene (5 bases). The CDR3 is 14 residues long. V dropped 3 bases and J dropped 4 bases, with 16 bases sitting between them. In germline, CDR1 is GTSNPN, CDR2 SVGIG (reference sequence). The CDR3 loop reads CAWRFPGKPYEQYF. CDR3 nucleotide sequence: TGTGCCTGGAGGTTTCCGGGAAAACCGTACGAGCAGTACTTC.

This clonotype showed up many times. The CDR3 spells CASSPEKREGRTGELFF. Written as DNA, the CDR3 is TGTGCCAGCAGCCCTGAGAAGCGGGAGGGCCGGACCGGGGAGCTGTTTTTT. V usage is TRBV7-8 and J usage is TRBJ2-2; 10 bases are shared with TRBD2. V shed 5 bases, J shed 5 bases, and the junction held 11 bases outside the gene matches. The CDR3 is made up of 17 amino acids. Germline V gives CDR1 SGHVS, CDR2 FQNEAQ. Full variable domain (outside the CDR3, taken from reference TRBV7-8 and TRBJ2-2): GAGVSQSPRYKVAKRGQDVALRCDPISGHVSLFWYQQALGQGPEFLTYFQNEAQLDKSGLPSDRFFAERPEGSVSTLKIQRTQQEDSAVYLCASSPEKREGRTGELFFGEGSRLTVL.

This clonotype was counted ten times or more. The chain links TRBV2 to TRBJ2-1, with D possibly TRBD2 on 5 matching bases. The ends were cut back, 3 bases at V and 14 bases at J, with 11 bases in the middle. From germline, CDR1 is SNHLY and CDR2 FYNNEI. The CDR3 length is 11 residues. The CDR3 bases are TGTGCCAGCAGTGAGGACTTTGGAAAGTTCTTC. It is translated as CASSEDFGKFF.

This sequence joins TRBV14 and TRBJ1-1, with D tentatively TRBD1 (6 bases). V was clipped by 8 bases and J by 1 base, with 11 bases between them. The CDR3 covers 13 residues. Germline assignment: CDR1 SGHDN and CDR2 FVKESK. This chain's CDR3 is CASSGQENTEAFF. CDR3 DNA sequence: TGTGCCAGCTCGGGACAAGAGAACACTGAAGCTTTCTTT.